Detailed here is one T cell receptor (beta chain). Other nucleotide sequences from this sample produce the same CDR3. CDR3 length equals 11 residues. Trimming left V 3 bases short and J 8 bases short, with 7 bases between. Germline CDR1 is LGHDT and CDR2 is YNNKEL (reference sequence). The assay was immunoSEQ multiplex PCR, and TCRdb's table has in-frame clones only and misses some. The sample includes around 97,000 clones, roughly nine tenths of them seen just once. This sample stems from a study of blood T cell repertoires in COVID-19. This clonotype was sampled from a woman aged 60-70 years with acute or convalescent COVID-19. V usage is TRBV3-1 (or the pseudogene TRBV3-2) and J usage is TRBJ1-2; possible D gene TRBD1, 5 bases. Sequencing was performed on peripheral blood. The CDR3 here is CASSQGGGYTF. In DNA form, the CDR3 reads TGTGCCAGCAGCCAGGGGGGAGGCTACACCTTC.